The 25 T cell receptor beta chains reported below all come from one sample, sequenced in a study of ipilimumab plus nivolumab after autologous stem cell transplantation. Sequencing was performed with immunoSEQ multiplex PCR; in TCRdb, only in-frame clones are kept and a portion is missing. Among 20,000 to 25,000 clones listed, 70% to 80% were seen once. This sample comprised PBMCs, obtained in a trial of ipilimumab plus nivolumab as post-transplant consolidation. All receptors come from a male donor with diffuse large B-cell lymphoma.

The chain is built from TRBV21-1 and TRBJ1-2. TRBV21-1 is given as a pseudogene. This CDR3 has 16 residues. The CDR3, as DNA: TGTGCCAGCTCTCACCCCCCCGGGCCAACTAACTATGGCTACACCTTC. This gives the protein CASSHPPGPTNYGYTF.

The chain recombines TRBV28 with TRBJ1-6, with D tentatively TRBD1 (6 bases). V dropped 3 bases and J dropped 4 bases, with 13 bases sitting between them. Germline V gene lookup returns CDR1 MDHEN and CDR2 SYDVKM. This CDR3 contains 16 residues. CDR3 sequence reads: CASSFSTGRYNSPLHF. As DNA, the CDR3 is TGTGCCAGCAGTTTTTCAACAGGGAGATATAATTCACCCCTCCACTTT.

This chain joins TRBV5-4 and TRBJ1-2; a possible D gene is TRBD1 (6 bases). With 6 bases removed from V and 8 bases from J, the gap between germline ends came to 20 bases. Germline V gene sequence: CDR1 SGHNT, CDR2 YYREEE (reference sequence). The CDR3 runs to 14 residues. The CDR3 nucleotides are TGTGCCAGCACCACACAAACAGGGTTCGAGGGCTACACCTTC. Protein sequence: CASTTQTGFEGYTF.

The rearrangement uses TRBV15 and TRBJ2-3; no clear D. The CDR3 consists of 19 residues. V was shortened by 4 bases and J by 2 bases, with 25 bases between the two germline ends. Germline assignment: CDR1 LNHNV and CDR2 YYDKDF (reference sequence). CDR3 sequence reads: CATSTDTALGLPYTDTQYF. The CDR3 bases are TGTGCCACCAGCACCGATACCGCCCTAGGGCTTCCTTACACAGATACGCAGTATTTT.

This clone was counted a few times. J is TRBJ1-1 and V is TRBV29-1; tentatively, D is TRBD1 (6 bases). The germline CDR1 and CDR2 sequences are SQVTM and ANQGSEA. V shed 7 bases and J shed 1 base, with 13 bases lying between them. The CDR3 is 13 residues long. The CDR3 nucleotides read TGCAGCGGCACCGGGACAAAGAACACTGAAGCTTTCTTT. As protein: CSGTGTKNTEAFF.

V is TRBV14 and J is TRBJ2-7, with 11 bases identical to TRBD2. Germline V lookup: CDR1 SGHDN, CDR2 FVKESK. Losses at the gene ends were 4 bases for V and 4 bases for J; bases not matched to a gene: 6. The CDR3 is 15 amino acids. CDR3 nucleotides: TGTGCCAGCAGCCGACAAAGACTAGCGGGGTACGAGCAGTACTTC. Residues: CASSRQRLAGYEQYF. Full variable domain (rest looked up from reference TRBV14 and TRBJ2-7): EAGVTQFPSHSVIEKGQTVTLRCDPISGHDNLYWYRRVMGKEIKFLLHFVKESKQDESGMPNNRFLAERTGGTYSTLKVQPAELEDSGVYFCASSRQRLAGYEQYFGPGTRLTVT.

V usage is TRBV30 and J usage is TRBJ1-2, with D possibly TRBD1 on 5 matching bases. CDR1 and CDR2 from the germline V gene are GTSNPN and SVGIG (reference sequence). V was shortened by 0 bases and J by 3 bases, with 11 bases between the two germline ends. This CDR3 contains 14 residues. CDR3 bases: TGTGCCTGGAGTGTGTTACAGGAGGACTATGGCTACACCTTC. It encodes CAWSVLQEDYGYTF.

This sequence joins TRBV30 and TRBJ1-2; D remains unclear. Per germline, CDR1 GTSNPN and CDR2 SVGIG (reference sequence). Trimming stripped 3 bases from V and 1 base from J, with 9 bases between. The CDR3 sequence is 13 residues long. For the CDR3, the DNA is TGTGCCTGGAGCCTGGACCTTAACTATGGCTACACCTTC. Translated, it gives CAWSLDLNYGYTF.

The chain's CDR3 is CASSDSETRTF. CDR3 DNA sequence: TGTGCCAGCAGCGATTCAGAGACACGCACCTTC. The J gene is TRBJ1-2, the V gene TRBV9; D is unresolved. There are 11 residues in the CDR3. CDR1 and CDR2 (germline): SGDLS, YYNGEE. Trimming removed 3 bases from V and 13 bases from J, with 13 bases in between.

The chain joins TRBV5-4 to TRBJ1-2, with no clear D. Germline assignment: CDR1 SGHNT and CDR2 YYREEE (reference sequence). V lost 0 bases and J 7 bases, leaving 13 bases between the germline ends. CDR3 size: 14 residues. The CDR3, as DNA: TGTGCCAGCAGCTTGGAAGTGGTTGGGCTTGGCTACACCTTC. It encodes CASSLEVVGLGYTF.

The chain links TRBV7-2 to TRBJ2-2; TRBD1 matches at 9 bases. The CDR3 is made up of 16 amino acids. The germline gives CDR1 SGHTA, CDR2 FQGNSA. V was clipped by 10 bases and J by 2 bases; unmatched bases: 11. CDR3 amino acids: CATTRDREGNTGELFF. CDR3 nucleotides: TGTGCCACCACCCGGGACAGGGAGGGTAACACCGGGGAGCTGTTTTTT.

The chain recombines TRBV18 with TRBJ1-5, with 7 bases matching TRBD1. The trim removed 3 bases at V and 6 bases at J, leaving 8 bases unmatched. This CDR3 comprises 15 residues. Germline CDR1 is KGHSH and CDR2 is LQKENI. The CDR3 DNA sequence: TGTGCCAGCTCACCTGGGCAGGGGGTAGTTCAGCCCCAGCATTTT. Translation gives CASSPGQGVVQPQHF.

This chain links TRBV7-2 with TRBJ2-7, with TRBD1 as a possible D gene (6 bases). CDR1 and CDR2 (germline): SGHTA, FQGNSA. The germline V and J ends were trimmed by 5 bases and 2 bases, with 13 bases remaining between them. This CDR3 spans 14 amino acids. The CDR3 bases are TGTGCCAGCAGCCAGGATTACAGGGCCTACGAGCAGTACTTC. Translating it yields CASSQDYRAYEQYF.

CDR3 sequence (DNA): TGTGCCAGACCCAAGGGCTATAATTCACCCCTCCACTTT. This translates into CARPKGYNSPLHF. The chain combines TRBV6-4 with TRBJ1-6; D not certain. Trimming removed 9 bases at V and 3 bases at J, with 9 bases between. CDR3 length equals 13 residues. Germline CDR1 is MRHNA and CDR2 is SNTAGT.

The CDR3 DNA follows: TGTGCCAGTAGTATAACGGGACCAGGGGGCAACCAAGAGACCCAGTACTTC. It specifies CASSITGPGGNQETQYF. This sequence joins TRBV19 and TRBJ2-5; 8 nucleotides match TRBD1. The CDR3 extends over 17 amino acids. The germline V gene has CDR1 LNHDA and CDR2 SQIVND (reference sequence). J gave up 0 bases and V 2 bases, and 8 bases lay outside the gene matches. Drawing the rest from reference TRBV19 and TRBJ2-5, the complete variable domain is DGGITQSPKYLFRKEGQNVTLSCEQNLNHDAMYWYRQDPGQGLRLIYYSQIVNDFQKGDIAEGYSVSREKKESFPLTVTSAQKNPTAFYLCASSITGPGGNQETQYFGPGTRLLVL.

This chain links TRBV5-3 with TRBJ1-4; D possibly corresponds to TRBD1 (6 bases). TRBV5-3 is noted as an ORF with a role that remains uncertain. The CDR3 is made up of 14 amino acids. V lost 8 bases to trimming and J lost 4 bases, with 15 bases between them. This CDR3 reads CASSLGGYNEKLFF. DNA of the CDR3: TGTGCCAGCAGTCTCGGGGGCTATAATGAAAAACTGTTTTTT.

This clone has a count of ten or more. The chain uses TRBV4-2 and TRBJ1-2; 7 bases are shared with TRBD1. The V and J ends lost 2 bases and 2 bases, in that order; junction bases with no gene match: 5. This CDR3 spans 15 amino acids. Germline loops: CDR1 LGHNA, CDR2 YNFKEQ. Here the CDR3 reads CASSQPGTANYGYTF. CDR3 DNA sequence: TGTGCCAGCAGCCAACCCGGGACAGCCAACTATGGCTACACCTTC.

To note about this clone: A junction end diverges from the germline sequence, so it may reflect a read error. The rearrangement links TRBV7-7 to TRBJ2-5; TRBD2 is a possible D gene (5 bases). The germline V gene encodes CDR1 SSHAT and CDR2 FNYEAQ (reference sequence). This CDR3 contains 15 residues. CDR3 nucleotides: TGTGCTAGCAGCTTAGCGCTCTCAAGTGGGGAGACCCAGTACTTC. Translation gives CASSLALSSGETQYF.

This clone was seen only a few times. This rearrangement joins TRBV5-6 to TRBJ2-5; 9 nucleotides line up with TRBD2. The CDR3 extends over 16 amino acids. Germline CDR1 reads SGHDT; CDR2 reads YYEEEE. V lost 3 bases and J lost 1; bases outside the gene matches: 7. The CDR3 sequence is CASSSPGTSLQETQYF. CDR3 DNA: TGTGCCAGCAGCTCCCCCGGGACTAGCCTCCAAGAGACCCAGTACTTC.

This clone is medium-sized in the sample. This CDR3 is also generated by other DNA sequences in the sample. V gene TRBV29-1 combines with J gene TRBJ2-5; 12 bases agree with TRBD2. The CDR3 spans 19 residues. V was pared by 3 bases and J by 1 base, with 15 bases of the junction left unmatched. Germline V gives CDR1 SQVTM, CDR2 ANQGSEA. CDR3 sequence: CSVDGGGTSGGTSQETQYF. The CDR3 DNA reads TGCAGCGTTGACGGGGGGGGCACTAGCGGGGGGACCAGCCAAGAGACCCAGTACTTC.

This clone was detected only once. The chain couples TRBV6-5 to TRBJ2-7, with D possibly matching TRBD2 (6 bases). This CDR3 spans 14 amino acids. V lost 0 bases to trimming and J lost 2 bases, with 8 bases between them. From germline, CDR1 is MNHEY and CDR2 SVGAGI. Written as DNA, the CDR3 is TGTGCCAGCAGTTACTCGGGGGGAACCTACGAGCAGTACTTC. This gives the protein CASSYSGGTYEQYF.

The chain recombines TRBV7-2 with TRBJ1-2, with 9 positions matching TRBD1. Germline V gives CDR1 SGHTA, CDR2 FQGNSA. J was trimmed by 5 bases and V by 5 bases; bases with no gene match: 9. The CDR3 has 15 residues. CDR3: CASSPDLTGGYGYTF. In DNA, the CDR3 is TGTGCCAGCAGCCCCGACCTGACAGGGGGTTATGGCTACACCTTC.

This chain links TRBV4-2 with TRBJ2-1, with D hard to call. CDR1 LGHNA and CDR2 YNFKEQ come from the germline V gene. The V and J ends lost 1 base and 8 bases respectively, with 18 bases between them. The CDR3 runs 16 residues. CDR3 DNA sequence: TGTGCCAGCAGCCAAGGGTCCCAAGGCTCGTGGGATGAGCAGTTCTTC. Amino acid sequence: CASSQGSQGSWDEQFF.

This chain joins TRBV27 and TRBJ2-7, with 11 bases aligning to TRBD2. The V segment lost 5 bases and the J segment 6 bases; nucleotides outside the gene matches: 12. Per the germline V gene, CDR1 is MNHEY and CDR2 is SMNVEV (reference sequence). The CDR3 totals 16 residues. CDR3 bases: TGTGCCAGCAGTAAAGTAGCGGGGCTAGCGGGGGGCGAGCAGTACTTC. This codes for CASSKVAGLAGGEQYF.

The J gene is TRBJ2-3, the V gene TRBV30; 9 nucleotides align to TRBD2. The CDR3 contains 17 residues. The J segment lost 4 bases and the V segment lost 0 bases, leaving 11 bases of the junction unmatched. Germline V gene data show CDR1 as GTSNPN and CDR2 as SVGIG (reference sequence). CDR3 DNA: TGTGCCTGGAGTGTACGGAGCGGGGGGCCCCGCGCAGATACGCAGTATTTT. This translates into CAWSVRSGGPRADTQYF.